This TCR beta chain stems from a study of a mutant IDH1 vaccine in newly diagnosed glioma. Study in general: Among treated patients, about 60% were male and approximately 40% female, and mean age was 40.4 years.

The count of this clone is one. Time point noted: baseline, week 1 (first vaccination visit). Specified treatment: pre-vaccination baseline after standard-of-care therapy. New IDH1-mutant, ATRX-lost WHO grade 3 or 4 astrocytomas occurred in donors. The CDR3 runs to 14 residues. Germline V gene lookup returns CDR1 ENHRY and CDR2 SYGVKD. Trimming took 5 bases from V and 2 from J, leaving 11 bases between them. Only in-frame clones appear in the TCRdb table, and some are missing; sequencing was by immunoSEQ multiplex PCR. This table has tens of thousands of clones, about nine tenths appearing once. The input for sequencing was PBMCs, taken from a glioma patient treated with radiotherapy, temozolomide or both. This sequence was found in a man in his forties or fifties with glioma. The V call is TRBV10-3, the J call TRBJ2-3; a possible D gene is TRBD2 (5 bases). In nucleotides, the CDR3 is TGTGCCATCAGTTCCACTAGGTCCACAGATACGCAGTATTTT. This sequence encodes CAISSTRSTDTQYF.